A selection of T cell receptor beta chains follows, all from one sample in a study of control samples from healthy donors and cancer patients. The method was immunoSEQ multiplex PCR; TCRdb's version includes in-frame clones alone and lacks a portion of them. The table has 150,000 or so clones, 85% to 95% seen once; the top ten hold roughly 14%. Sequencing was performed on blood. These receptors were obtained from a man aged 40-50 years in good health. Both conserved end residues are part of each CDR3. The listing skips clone size in some rows; elsewhere it reads once, few, many or a size class.

V	J	size	CDR3
TRBV6-1	TRBJ1-1	-	CASSKGIGTGVGTEAFF
TRBV24-1	TRBJ2-7	-	CATSEWDGYEQYF
TRBV4-3	TRBJ1-5	-	CASSQDAARDQPQHF
TRBV10-2	TRBJ1-2	-	CASSEVNNAIGYTF
TRBV10-2	TRBJ2-2	-	CASREITGGPGELFF
TRBV6-5	TRBJ2-1	-	CASSYSLAGVNEQFF
TRBV11-3	TRBJ2-1	-	CASSLGGLAGSEQFF
TRBV5-5	TRBJ2-1	-	CASSLLTSGVPTEQFF
TRBV4-1	TRBJ1-1	-	CASSPSDRVNTEAFF
TRBV10-3	TRBJ1-2	-	CAISEPMTGNYGYTF
TRBV10-2	TRBJ2-3	once	CASSEESHETQYF